This paragraph covers one T cell receptor (beta chain) sequence. Trimming removed 0 bases from V and 5 bases from J, with 13 bases in between. The CDR3 covers 15 residues. Germline CDR1 and CDR2: SEHNR and FQNEAQ (reference sequence). The data were taken from a study of T cell changes during pregnancy in multiple sclerosis. TCRdb's copy holds only in-frame clones and misses some; the assay was immunoSEQ multiplex PCR. There are 40,000 to 60,000 clones in the sample; roughly nine tenths occur only once, and about a tenth lies in the top ten. This chain uses TRBV7-9 with TRBJ1-2, with a possible D match to TRBD1 (6 bases). This receptor was obtained from a female donor with multiple sclerosis, enrolled in a pregnancy study. The sequencing here drew on CD8+ T cells from peripheral blood mononuclear cells, taken after pregnancy. The CDR3 protein is CASSLAIQGFYGYTF. The CDR3 DNA sequence: TGTGCCAGCAGCTTAGCGATACAGGGTTTTTATGGCTACACCTTC.